This TCR beta chain comes out of a study of blood T cell repertoires in COVID-19 (dated by TCRdb to 2020 to 2022). Describing the broader study: The collaborator samples originated in the United States, Italy and Spain and spanned the acute and convalescent phases of COVID-19. The prospective study material was composed of cDNA or gDNA derived from T cells, B-cell-depleted T cells, or PBMCs. Where available, HLA class I and class II types were taken from metadata supplied by the sample provider and were not determined by assay-based typing. The sample metadata nearly always contained a de-identified subject ID, COVID-19 status, age in years and sex. Deeply sampled blood TCRbeta repertoires from subjects exposed to, actively infected with, or recovered from COVID-19 were included in the dataset. Samples were obtained from the ongoing ImmuneRACE study (first 160 participants) and from over 1,000 subjects provided by 6 global collaborators. The repertoires were released in a freely available public database meant as a resource for research on the immune response to SARS-CoV-2.

What the study reported, not specific to this receptor: The quantity of clinical and demographic metadata differed by source and by participant and was supplied without curation.

The junction shows trimming of 5 bases on V and 15 bases on J, plus 20 bases between the germline ends. Taken from the germline V gene, the CDR1 and CDR2 loops are MDHEN and SYDVKM. The CDR3 contains 13 residues, cysteine and phenylalanine counted. The only DNA kept is the CDR3, 39 bases in frame from the first base. Participants in the prospective study were aged roughly 18 to 100 years, lived in some 24 United States geographic areas, and enrolled through a virtual design. In the prospective study, cohorts were assigned on the basis of participant-reported clinical history obtained from a screening survey and a study questionnaire. In the prospective study, mobile phlebotomists collected whole blood, serum and a nasopharyngeal or oropharyngeal swab from each participant. Prospective study participants could optionally give additional blood draws and questionnaires over an approximately two-month period. Prospective study blood samples were shipped either frozen or at room temperature before DNA extraction.

TCRbeta CDR3 regions were amplified from genomic DNA using the immunoSEQ Assay, a bias-controlled multiplex PCR. On the study's bioinformatics: The number of nucleated cells in each sample was estimated from the amplification of reference gene primers within the assay. To quantify the absolute abundance of each unique TCRbeta CDR3 rearrangement, sequence reads were collapsed and filtered. For each sample, productive Simpson clonality was calculated as the square root of Simpson's diversity index over productive rearrangements. Entries here come from immuneACCESS through TCRdb and include only in-frame sequences with V and J called. Some clones fail to appear in such tables; in the studies checked, an unresolved V gene covers under half of the shortfall, and the cause of the remainder is unknown. For V, J and clone size, that table is used; D and trimming come from the DNA. The sample table contains over 250,000 clones; only one count was recorded for under 90% of them. The ten most abundant clones make up around 4.1% of the sample.

Remarks on this clone: What this receptor recognizes is not known. Per-base quality was not reported, and no clone a single base away is much larger than it.

Sequencing used PBMCs or T cells enriched from blood (not recorded which). The V and J genes are TRBV28 and TRBJ2-1; tentative D gene TRBD1, with 6 bases matching. The receptor comes from a man aged 30-40 years with acute COVID-19. The CDR3: CASSVQGPSLWFF. At the DNA level, the sequence is TGTGCCAGCAGTGTACAGGGACCGTCCTTGTGGTTCTTC.